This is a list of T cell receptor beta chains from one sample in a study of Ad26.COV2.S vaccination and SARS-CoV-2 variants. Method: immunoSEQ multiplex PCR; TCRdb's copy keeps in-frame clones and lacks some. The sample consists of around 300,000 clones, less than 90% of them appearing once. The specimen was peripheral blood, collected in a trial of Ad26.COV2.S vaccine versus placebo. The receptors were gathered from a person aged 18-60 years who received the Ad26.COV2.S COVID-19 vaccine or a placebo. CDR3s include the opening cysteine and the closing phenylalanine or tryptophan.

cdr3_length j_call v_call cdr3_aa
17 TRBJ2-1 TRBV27 CASSPLDGGSKHNEQFF
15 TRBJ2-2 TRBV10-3 CAISDKGGATGELFF
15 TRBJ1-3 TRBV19 CASSIDRASGNTIYF
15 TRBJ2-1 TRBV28 CASSNRGPAYNEQFF
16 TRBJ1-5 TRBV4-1 CASSPTPSRGDQPQHF
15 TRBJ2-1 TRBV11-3 CASSPGGISYNEQFF
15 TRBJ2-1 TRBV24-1 CATSDGGSSYNEQFF
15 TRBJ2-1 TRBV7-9 CASSLGLAGENEQFF
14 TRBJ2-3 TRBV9 CASSPEERADTQYF
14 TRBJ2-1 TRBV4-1 CASSQVKPSYEQFF
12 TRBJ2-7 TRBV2 CASSLAFGEQYF
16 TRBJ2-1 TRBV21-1 CASRSRDSDLYNEQFF
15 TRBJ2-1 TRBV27 CASSLGTSGVDEQFF
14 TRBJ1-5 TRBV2 CASSEQGVKQPQHF